This T cell receptor beta chain was sequenced during a study of T cell responses to AZD1222 COVID-19 vaccine. General observations from the study: A reported finding is that nearly half of spike-specific TCRs target unmutated variant regions. Repertoires were collected only later (after the peak T cell response had occurred). Donor demographics were predominantly white British with a female majority; clonal diversity may be underestimated.

In regard to this clone: Its antigen is as yet unknown.

V shed 2 bases and J shed 8 bases, with 12 bases lying between them. This CDR3 spans 13 amino acids. The germline V gene has CDR1 MNHNY and CDR2 SVGAGI (reference sequence). The protocol was immunoSEQ multiplex PCR, while the TCRdb copy is restricted to in-frame clones and leaves out a portion. The sample holds tens of thousands of clones, roughly 90% seen once. The chain uses TRBV6-6 and TRBJ1-2; D uncertain. The source of this sequence is an adult in good health. Sequencing was performed on peripheral blood, taken on day 0 of AZD1222 vaccination. This chain's CDR3 is CASSYRAVDGYTF. The CDR3 DNA sequence: TGTGCCAGCAGTTACCGGGCCGTCGACGGCTACACCTTC.